The rows below give T cell receptor beta chains drawn from one sample of a study of CD8+ T cells in alopecia areata. The table came from immunoSEQ multiplex PCR; TCRdb's copy has only in-frame clones and leaves some out. The repertoire holds a few hundred thousand clones, with more than 30% as singletons. Sequencing was performed on CD4+ T cells sorted from blood, taken at roughly week 30, from a patient treated with tofacitinib. All receptors derive from a human donor with alopecia areata. Each CDR3 is given with its conserved first and last residue. Fields, in order: CDR3 protein, V gene, D gene, clone size. The D gene is left open where the match is weak. The size field is filled for only some rows; it gives once, few, many or a size class.

CDR3 protein: CASSLGVRLAGVYNEQFF
V gene: TRBV5-1
D gene: TRBD2
clone size: few

CDR3 protein: CASSPTPGGDKGGNTIYF
V gene: TRBV7-6
D gene: NA
clone size: few

CDR3 protein: CAISLDSLGELFF
V gene: TRBV10-3
D gene: NA
clone size: few

CDR3 protein: CASSESVAGRETQYF
V gene: TRBV25-1
D gene: TRBD2
clone size: few

CDR3 protein: CAWSPDNPNQPQHF
V gene: TRBV30
D gene: NA
clone size: NA

CDR3 protein: CASSSGNYGYTF
V gene: TRBV5-6
D gene: NA
clone size: NA

CDR3 protein: CASSPVFETSGVEQFF
V gene: TRBV18
D gene: TRBD2
clone size: few

CDR3 protein: CASSTYRGLAKNIQYF
V gene: TRBV11-2
D gene: TRBD1
clone size: few

CDR3 protein: CASREEETGNYGYTF
V gene: TRBV5-6
D gene: NA
clone size: NA

CDR3 protein: CASSPGDRANYGYTF
V gene: TRBV18
D gene: TRBD1
clone size: NA

CDR3 protein: CASSLQGLGLEVYEQYF
V gene: TRBV5-6
D gene: TRBD2
clone size: NA

CDR3 protein: CASSTGAGEQYF
V gene: TRBV9
D gene: TRBD1
clone size: NA

CDR3 protein: CATSRDLDRLDNEQFF
V gene: TRBV15
D gene: NA
clone size: few

CDR3 protein: CAWSGNFNQPQHF
V gene: TRBV30
D gene: NA
clone size: NA

CDR3 protein: CASSSGTSGRVEQYF
V gene: TRBV5-1
D gene: TRBD2
clone size: NA

CDR3 protein: CAWGRFSGNTIYF
V gene: TRBV30
D gene: NA
clone size: NA

CDR3 protein: CASSPNTYSNQPQHF
V gene: TRBV27
D gene: NA
clone size: NA

CDR3 protein: CASKSWGDIDTDTQYF
V gene: TRBV6-6
D gene: NA
clone size: NA

CDR3 protein: CASSFAGQGTDTQYF
V gene: TRBV7-9
D gene: TRBD1
clone size: few

CDR3 protein: CASSLGQGLSTDTQYF
V gene: TRBV5-1
D gene: TRBD1
clone size: NA

CDR3 protein: CSPGLAGGNNEQFF
V gene: TRBV29-1
D gene: TRBD2
clone size: NA

CDR3 protein: CASSQVPGTSGGGGEQFF
V gene: TRBV4-2
D gene: TRBD2
clone size: few

CDR3 protein: CASRLDPPSYGYTF
V gene: TRBV2
D gene: NA
clone size: NA

CDR3 protein: CASSPNRQAQHF
V gene: TRBV7-2
D gene: NA
clone size: NA

CDR3 protein: CASSTGTGTGNTIYF
V gene: TRBV6-6
D gene: TRBD1
clone size: few

CDR3 protein: CASSIGIVQFF
V gene: TRBV19
D gene: NA
clone size: NA

CDR3 protein: CAARQGTYNSPLHF
V gene: TRBV30
D gene: TRBD1
clone size: NA

CDR3 protein: CASSRDFASNEQFF
V gene: TRBV6-6
D gene: NA
clone size: NA

CDR3 protein: CAWSVRGSAAYEQYF
V gene: TRBV30
D gene: NA
clone size: NA

CDR3 protein: CSAPGPQGYSYNEQFF
V gene: TRBV29-1
D gene: NA
clone size: few

CDR3 protein: CSVDIWDEQFF
V gene: TRBV29-1
D gene: NA
clone size: NA

CDR3 protein: CASSEPGLRAYSSGANVLTF
V gene: TRBV6-1
D gene: TRBD2
clone size: NA

CDR3 protein: CASSLGGLNTGELFF
V gene: TRBV7-9
D gene: NA
clone size: few

CDR3 protein: CASRGRGLAFEAFF
V gene: TRBV2
D gene: TRBD1
clone size: once

CDR3 protein: CASSFMSSRRNPLYEQYF
V gene: TRBV11-1
D gene: NA
clone size: once

CDR3 protein: CASSQDFVAFF
V gene: TRBV4-2
D gene: NA
clone size: NA

CDR3 protein: CSVSRTVNTEAFF
V gene: TRBV29-1
D gene: NA
clone size: few

CDR3 protein: CASSLRRVSGELFF
V gene: TRBV6-1
D gene: NA
clone size: few

CDR3 protein: CSVGETYEQYF
V gene: TRBV29-1
D gene: NA
clone size: NA

CDR3 protein: CASSGDGVDYGYTF
V gene: TRBV25-1
D gene: NA
clone size: few

CDR3 protein: CASSFSGRSQETQYF
V gene: TRBV5-1
D gene: TRBD2
clone size: NA

CDR3 protein: CASSWKALGAGNEQFF
V gene: TRBV5-1
D gene: NA
clone size: few

CDR3 protein: CSVGTGRSYEQYF
V gene: TRBV29-1
D gene: TRBD1
clone size: few

CDR3 protein: CSVDSGNIQYF
V gene: TRBV29-1
D gene: NA
clone size: NA

CDR3 protein: CASSPIGTGPYEQYF
V gene: TRBV18
D gene: TRBD1
clone size: few

CDR3 protein: CASSLPGHSNQPQHF
V gene: TRBV19
D gene: NA
clone size: many

CDR3 protein: CASRVSGREGYEQYF
V gene: TRBV5-1
D gene: TRBD2
clone size: NA

CDR3 protein: CASSLGQGGEKLFF
V gene: TRBV11-2
D gene: TRBD1
clone size: NA

CDR3 protein: CASSLQRGYEQYF
V gene: TRBV7-9
D gene: TRBD2
clone size: NA

CDR3 protein: CAISESQPQHF
V gene: TRBV10-3
D gene: NA
clone size: NA

CDR3 protein: CASSSSGVREKLFF
V gene: TRBV7-2
D gene: NA
clone size: few

CDR3 protein: CASRGDRGRGTQYF
V gene: TRBV7-9
D gene: TRBD1
clone size: few

CDR3 protein: CSATTRFTDTQYF
V gene: TRBV29-1
D gene: NA
clone size: few